This T cell receptor beta chain stems from a study of T-cell reconstitution after alpha-beta-depleted transplantation in children. The V end was cut by 6 bases, the J end by 2 bases, with 8 bases between. Per the germline V gene, CDR1 is KGHDR and CDR2 is SFDVKD. CDR3 length equals 13 residues. Researchers prepared the TCRbeta library using unique molecular identifiers, the study reports. TCRdb recomputed calls from the PCR reads with MiXCR, one row per CDR3 protein. Here the sample spans 400,000 to 500,000 distinct CDR3 sequences, 11% being singletons. The sequences come from PBMCs from the stem cell graft donor, collected from the stem cell graft. The sequence came from a human donor who donated a stem cell graft to a child with acute myeloid leukemia. The chain has TRBV24-1 and TRBJ2-3; no clear D gene. The CDR3 DNA follows: TGTGCCACCAGTCGTACAGCCACAGATACGCAGTATTTT. Its protein product is CATSRTATDTQYF.